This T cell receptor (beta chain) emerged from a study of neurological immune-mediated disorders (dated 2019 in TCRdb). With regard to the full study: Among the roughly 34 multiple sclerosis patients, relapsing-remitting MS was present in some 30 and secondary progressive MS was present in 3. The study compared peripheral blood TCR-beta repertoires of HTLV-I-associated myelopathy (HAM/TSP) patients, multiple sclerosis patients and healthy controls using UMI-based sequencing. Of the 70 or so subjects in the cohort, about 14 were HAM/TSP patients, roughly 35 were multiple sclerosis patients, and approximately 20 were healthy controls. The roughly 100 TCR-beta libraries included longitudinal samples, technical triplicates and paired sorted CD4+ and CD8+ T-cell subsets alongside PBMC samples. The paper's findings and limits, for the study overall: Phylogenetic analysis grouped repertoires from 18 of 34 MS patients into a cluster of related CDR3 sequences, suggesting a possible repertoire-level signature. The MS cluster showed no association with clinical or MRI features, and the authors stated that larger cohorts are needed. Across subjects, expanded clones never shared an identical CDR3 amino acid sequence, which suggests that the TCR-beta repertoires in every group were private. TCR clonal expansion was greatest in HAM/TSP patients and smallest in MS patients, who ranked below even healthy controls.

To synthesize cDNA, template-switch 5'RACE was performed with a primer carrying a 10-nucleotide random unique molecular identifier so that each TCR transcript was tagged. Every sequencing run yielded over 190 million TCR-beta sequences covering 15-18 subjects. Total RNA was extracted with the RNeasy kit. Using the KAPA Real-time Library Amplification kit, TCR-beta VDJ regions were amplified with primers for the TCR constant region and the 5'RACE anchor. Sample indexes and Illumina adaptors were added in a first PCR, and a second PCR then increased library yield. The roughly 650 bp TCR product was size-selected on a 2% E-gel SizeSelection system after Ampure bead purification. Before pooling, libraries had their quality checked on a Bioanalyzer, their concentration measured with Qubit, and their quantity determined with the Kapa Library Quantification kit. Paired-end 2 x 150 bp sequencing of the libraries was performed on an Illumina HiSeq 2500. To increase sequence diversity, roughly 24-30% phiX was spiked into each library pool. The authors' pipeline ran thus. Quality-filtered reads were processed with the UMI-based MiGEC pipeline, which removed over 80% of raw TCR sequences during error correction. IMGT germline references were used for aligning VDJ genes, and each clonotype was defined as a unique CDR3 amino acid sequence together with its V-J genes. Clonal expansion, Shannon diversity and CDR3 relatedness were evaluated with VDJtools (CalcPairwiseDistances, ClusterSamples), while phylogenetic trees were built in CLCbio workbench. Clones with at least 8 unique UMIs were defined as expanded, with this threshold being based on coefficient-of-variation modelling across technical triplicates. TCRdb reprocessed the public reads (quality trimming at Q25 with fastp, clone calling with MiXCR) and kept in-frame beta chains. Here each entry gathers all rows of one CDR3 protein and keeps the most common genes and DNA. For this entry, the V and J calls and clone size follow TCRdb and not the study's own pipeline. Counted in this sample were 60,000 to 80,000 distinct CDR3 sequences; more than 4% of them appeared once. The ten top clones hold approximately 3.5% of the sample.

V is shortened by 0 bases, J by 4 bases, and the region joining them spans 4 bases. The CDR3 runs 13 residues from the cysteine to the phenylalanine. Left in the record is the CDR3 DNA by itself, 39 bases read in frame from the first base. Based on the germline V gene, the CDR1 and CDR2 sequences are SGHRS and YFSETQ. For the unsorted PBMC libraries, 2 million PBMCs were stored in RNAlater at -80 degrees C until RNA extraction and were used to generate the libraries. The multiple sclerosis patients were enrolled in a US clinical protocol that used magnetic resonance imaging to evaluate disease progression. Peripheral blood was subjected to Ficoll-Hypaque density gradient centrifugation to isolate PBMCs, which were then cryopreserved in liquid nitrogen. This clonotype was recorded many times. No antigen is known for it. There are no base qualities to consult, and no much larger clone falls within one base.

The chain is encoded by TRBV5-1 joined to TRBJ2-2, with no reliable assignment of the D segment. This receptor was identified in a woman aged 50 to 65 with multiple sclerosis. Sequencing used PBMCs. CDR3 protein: CASSLATTGELFF. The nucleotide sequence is TGCGCCAGCAGCTTGGCCACCACCGGGGAGCTGTTTTTT.